Listed below are T cell receptor beta chains from one sample, sequenced in a study of T cells in Graves' hyperthyroidism and ophthalmopathy. MiXCR, run by TCRdb on the multiplex PCR reads, gives a single entry per CDR3 protein. Here the sample spans 350,000 to 400,000 distinct CDR3 sequences, about 15% being singletons. Source material: blood. These receptors were obtained from a woman aged 55-69 years with Graves' hyperthyroidism. Each CDR3 is given with its conserved first and last residue. A D gene is named only where the DNA matches it firmly. Clone size, where shown, is once, few, many, or a class for clones that have expanded.

V	size	D	J	DNA	CDR3
TRBV5-1	many	NA	TRBJ2-3	TGCGCCAGCAGCATCGGAGGGGCAGATACGCAGTATTTT	CASSIGGADTQYF
TRBV12-5	NA	TRBD2	TRBJ2-1	TGTGCTAGTGGTTTGCAACTAGCGAATATCGATGAGCAGTTCTTC	CASGLQLANIDEQFF
TRBV12-5	few	NA	TRBJ1-1	TGTGCTAGTGGTTTGGTAATCAGAGGGGCGGAAGCTTTCTTT	CASGLVIRGAEAFF
TRBV12-5	NA	TRBD1	TRBJ2-1	TGTGCTAGTGTCTCAGACAGGGGCCTTTACAATGAGCAGTTCTTC	CASVSDRGLYNEQFF
TRBV20-1	many	NA	TRBJ2-7	TGCAGTGCTAGAGTCCCAGTCTCAACAACAGAGCAGTACTTC	CSARVPVSTTEQYF
TRBV18	many	NA	TRBJ2-3	TGTGCCAGCTCACCAATTGAAACAAAAGATACGCAGTATTTT	CASSPIETKDTQYF
TRBV10-3	few	NA	TRBJ2-3	TGTGCCATCAGCGACCTGGGAGAGCGGGTCGCAGATACGCAGTATTTT	CAISDLGERVADTQYF
TRBV4-1	many	TRBD2	TRBJ2-1	TGCGCCAGCAGCCCCATTTCGGGAGGATCCTACAATGAGCAGTTCTTC	CASSPISGGSYNEQFF
TRBV11-2	many	NA	TRBJ2-7	TGTGCCAGCAGCCCAGGTAGGGGTCCACTTGGCGAGCAGTACTTC	CASSPGRGPLGEQYF
TRBV10-3	NA	NA	TRBJ1-3	TGTGCCATCAATTCCAACAGCGACTCTGGAAACACCATATATTTT	CAINSNSDSGNTIYF
TRBV3-1	few	NA	TRBJ2-7	TGTGCCAGCAGCCCTCCCTCTGAAGAGCAGTACTTC	CASSPPSEEQYF
TRBV20-1	many	TRBD2	TRBJ2-3	TGCAGTGCTACTCGGACTAGCGGGAGTAGCATCGCAGATACGCAGTATTTT	CSATRTSGSSIADTQYF
TRBV28	many	NA	TRBJ1-1	TGTGCCAGCAGATCCGGGACGGCTGACACTGAAGCTTTCTTT	CASRSGTADTEAFF
TRBV29-1	many	NA	TRBJ1-1	TGCAGCGTCCGGCGGGGGGAGACTGAAGCTTTCTTT	CSVRRGETEAFF
TRBV10-1	NA	NA	TRBJ2-1	TGCGCCAGCAGTGACTCCCGAAAATCCGCTGATGAGCAGTTCTTC	CASSDSRKSADEQFF
TRBV5-1	many	TRBD2	TRBJ2-5	TGCGCCAGCAGCTTCCTCGGAGCGGGAGGACAAGAGACCCAGTACTTC	CASSFLGAGGQETQYF
TRBV28	NA	TRBD2	TRBJ2-7	TGTGCCAGCAGTTTCGCGGCTAGCGGAGGGGTGCAGTACTTC	CASSFAASGGVQYF
TRBV6-5	few	NA	TRBJ1-2	TGTGCCAGCAGTTACTCGACCCAGGGGAGGGTTAACTATGGCTACACCTTC	CASSYSTQGRVNYGYTF
TRBV27	few	NA	TRBJ2-7	TGTGCCAGCAGTTTCTCGGGACGGACCTACGCGGAGCAGTACTTC	CASSFSGRTYAEQYF
TRBV6-5	NA	TRBD1	TRBJ1-2	TGTGCCAGCAGTTATCAGGGGGGCATAAACTATGGCTACACCTTC	CASSYQGGINYGYTF
TRBV20-1	many	TRBD1	TRBJ2-7	TGCAGTGCTACCAACCCCGGGACAGGGCCCGAGCAGTACTTC	CSATNPGTGPEQYF
TRBV5-4	many	TRBD1	TRBJ1-2	TGTGCCAGCAGTTTGAGACAGGGAGAGTTCCATGGCTACACCTTC	CASSLRQGEFHGYTF
TRBV6-5	NA	NA	TRBJ1-1	TGTGCCAGCAGTTACTCGCGGGGTCGGGGTCGGGCTGAAGCTTTCTTT	CASSYSRGRGRAEAFF
TRBV27	few	NA	TRBJ2-1	TGTGCCACCACCGGGACTTCCTACAATGAGCAGTTCTTC	CATTGTSYNEQFF
TRBV5-4	NA	TRBD2	TRBJ2-3	TGTGCCAGCAGGCTAAGCCTAGCGGGAGAACCAGATACGCAGTATTTT	CASRLSLAGEPDTQYF
TRBV20-1	many	TRBD2	TRBJ2-2	TGCAGTGCCCGTCCGCCTAGCGGGAGTAGGGATGGCGGGGAGCTGTTTTTT	CSARPPSGSRDGGELFF
TRBV19	few	NA	TRBJ1-2	TGTGCCAGTAGTCTGGACTCCCTGAAGACGTATGGCTACACCTTC	CASSLDSLKTYGYTF
TRBV12-3/TRBV12-4	many	TRBD1	TRBJ2-3	TGTGCCAGCACGCAGACCGGACAGGGAAACACAGATACGCAGTATTTT	CASTQTGQGNTDTQYF